This TCR beta chain was observed in a study of beta chain features in type 1 diabetes. The wider study: Summed over all samples, the examined sorted cells came to 85 million to 140 million.

Expressed TCRB transcripts were sequenced because the entire RNA isolate underwent reverse transcription. Roughly 3.6 million reads were obtained on average from naive, central memory and regulatory T cell samples. Method: immunoSEQ multiplex PCR; TCRdb's copy keeps in-frame clones and lacks some. The sample gives around 600,000 clones, 9.5% to 15% of which show up once; more than 0.09% is in the top ten. Trimming stripped 0 bases from V and 8 bases from J, with 8 bases between. From germline, CDR1 is SGHNT and CDR2 YYREEE (reference sequence). The length of the CDR3 is 12 residues. This clone was seen more than once but under ten times. Its antigen is as yet unknown. Findings and caveats of the study: Within the patient group, naive, central memory and Treg TCRB repertoires appeared more similar to each other than within healthy donors. For Type 1 diabetes patients, all four CD4+ subsets carried TCRB CDR3s that were moderately but significantly shorter.

J is TRBJ1-2 and V is TRBV5-4; no firm D call. Sequenced input: naive CD4+ T cells from blood. This TCR derives from a man aged 25-45 years with type 1 diabetes. As DNA, the CDR3 is TGTGCCAGCAGCTTGGTTGACCGGGGCTACACCTTC. Encoded protein: CASSLVDRGYTF.